The 4 T cell receptor beta chains in this list originate from one sample, sequenced in a study of blood T cell repertoires in COVID-19. Only in-frame clones appear in the TCRdb table, and some are missing; sequencing was by immunoSEQ multiplex PCR. Of about 390,000 clones in the sample, more than 75% were seen once. The sample was peripheral blood. The receptor set was obtained from a woman aged 55 to 70 with COVID-19, enrolled during active disease.

The V call is TRBV7-2, the J call TRBJ2-1, with D uncertain. Looked up from germline, CDR1 is SGHTA and CDR2 is FQGNSA. V shed 7 bases and J shed 8 bases, with 18 bases lying between them. CDR3 length: 14 residues. This CDR3 reads CASTHLYDADEQFF. As DNA, the CDR3 is TGTGCCAGCACCCATCTCTATGATGCCGATGAGCAGTTCTTC. The whole variable domain, filled in from reference TRBV7-2 and TRBJ2-1, reads GAGVSQSPSNKVTEKGKDVELRCDPISGHTALYWYRQSLGQGLEFLIYFQGNSAPDKSGLPSDRFSAERTGGSVSTLTIQRTQQEDSAVYLCASTHLYDADEQFFGPGTRLTVL.

The chain employs TRBV5-4 and TRBJ2-5; 7 bases line up with TRBD2. The germline V gene has CDR1 SGHNT and CDR2 YYREEE (reference sequence). This CDR3 region has 15 residues. V shed 3 bases and J 5 bases; nucleotides not matched to a gene: 10. The CDR3 sequence: CASSYGVGGGETQYF. The CDR3 DNA follows: TGTGCCAGCAGCTATGGAGTCGGGGGAGGGGAGACCCAGTACTTC.

CDR3 DNA sequence: TGTGCCAGCAGTCCGCGTGGGTCGGGGCAAGAGACCCAGTACTTC. It codes for CASSPRGSGQETQYF. This sequence joins TRBV27 and TRBJ2-5; D possibly corresponds to TRBD2 (5 bases). This CDR3 is 15 amino acids long. V gave up 5 bases and J gave up 2 bases, with 15 bases separating them. Germline assignment: CDR1 MNHEY and CDR2 SMNVEV (reference sequence).

The J gene is TRBJ2-7, the V gene TRBV12-5, with TRBD2 matching 7 bases. After removal of 3 bases from V and 2 bases from J, the junction contained 4 bases not matched to a gene. Germline loops: CDR1 LGHNT, CDR2 FRNRAP. The CDR3 consists of 14 residues. This CDR3 is CASGLRGGAYEQYF. In nucleotides, the CDR3 is TGTGCTAGTGGTTTACGGGGAGGGGCCTACGAGCAGTACTTC. Full variable domain (missing parts from reference TRBV12-5 and TRBJ2-7): DARVTQTPRHKVTEMGQEVTMRCQPILGHNTVFWYRQTMMQGLELLAYFRNRAPLDDSGMPKDRFSAEMPDATLATLKIQPSEPRDSAVYFCASGLRGGAYEQYFGPGTRLTVT.